This is a list of T cell receptor beta chains from one sample in a study of blood T cell repertoires in COVID-19. Libraries were prepared by immunoSEQ multiplex PCR; TCRdb keeps only in-frame clonotypes and omits some of them. The data contain about 160,000 clones, under 95% of them seen just once; the ten biggest clones take up roughly 2.3%. Sequences were obtained from peripheral blood. The receptors shown here come from a man aged 18 to 29 with acute or convalescent COVID-19. Each CDR3 is given with its conserved first and last residue. Fields, in order: V gene, clone size, D gene, J gene, CDR3 protein, CDR3 DNA. D genes are given only for firm matches. Clone size is given for some rows only: seen once, a few or many times, or a class if the clone is expanded.

v_call: TRBV19; clone_size: NA; d_call: NA; j_call: TRBJ1-1; cdr3_aa: CASIDRQNTEAFF; cdr3_nt: TGTGCCAGTATCGACAGGCAGAACACTGAAGCTTTCTTT
v_call: TRBV19; clone_size: NA; d_call: TRBD1; j_call: TRBJ1-2; cdr3_aa: CASTLPGQGYGYTF; cdr3_nt: TGTGCCAGTACCCTGCCGGGACAGGGCTATGGCTACACCTTC
v_call: TRBV9; clone_size: NA; d_call: TRBD1; j_call: TRBJ1-6; cdr3_aa: CASSVGSWDRNSPLHF; cdr3_nt: TGTGCCAGCAGCGTAGGGTCATGGGACAGAAATTCACCCCTCCACTTT
v_call: TRBV20-1; clone_size: NA; d_call: NA; j_call: TRBJ2-1; cdr3_aa: CSASGFQGGYNEQFF; cdr3_nt: TGCAGTGCTAGTGGTTTCCAGGGAGGCTACAATGAGCAGTTCTTC
v_call: TRBV28; clone_size: NA; d_call: TRBD2; j_call: TRBJ2-7; cdr3_aa: CASSSLSGRAYEQYF; cdr3_nt: TGTGCCAGCAGTTCCCTTAGCGGGAGGGCCTACGAGCAGTACTTC
v_call: TRBV25-1; clone_size: NA; d_call: NA; j_call: TRBJ2-5; cdr3_aa: CASSEPGREQETQYF; cdr3_nt: TGTGCCAGCAGTGAACCGGGACGGGAGCAAGAGACCCAGTACTTC
v_call: TRBV4-1; clone_size: few; d_call: TRBD1; j_call: TRBJ1-4; cdr3_aa: CASSQVGQEFEKLFF; cdr3_nt: TGCGCCAGCAGCCAAGTGGGACAGGAGTTTGAAAAACTGTTTTTT
v_call: TRBV6-1; clone_size: NA; d_call: NA; j_call: TRBJ1-3; cdr3_aa: CASSESGFSGNTIYF; cdr3_nt: TGTGCCAGCAGTGAATCGGGTTTCTCTGGAAACACCATATATTTT
v_call: TRBV19; clone_size: NA; d_call: TRBD1; j_call: TRBJ1-4; cdr3_aa: CASRPQGASREKLFF; cdr3_nt: TGTGCCAGTAGACCACAGGGGGCGTCGAGAGAAAAACTGTTTTTT
v_call: TRBV19; clone_size: NA; d_call: TRBD2; j_call: TRBJ2-2; cdr3_aa: CASLKTSGGSTGELFF; cdr3_nt: TGTGCCAGCCTCAAGACTAGCGGGGGTTCAACCGGGGAGCTGTTTTTT
v_call: TRBV29-1; clone_size: NA; d_call: TRBD1; j_call: TRBJ2-1; cdr3_aa: CSVTRDRGFNEQFF; cdr3_nt: TGCAGCGTGACCCGGGACAGGGGATTCAATGAGCAGTTCTTC
v_call: TRBV3-1/TRBV3-2; clone_size: NA; d_call: NA; j_call: TRBJ1-2; cdr3_aa: CASSPARGLGGYTF; cdr3_nt: TGTGCCAGCAGCCCAGCAAGGGGCCTCGGGGGCTACACCTTC
v_call: TRBV6-5; clone_size: NA; d_call: NA; j_call: TRBJ2-7; cdr3_aa: CASSYSDRYYEQYF; cdr3_nt: TGTGCCAGCAGTTACTCGGACAGATACTACGAGCAGTACTTC
v_call: TRBV30; clone_size: once; d_call: TRBD2; j_call: TRBJ2-1; cdr3_aa: CAWSVRGGSEQFF; cdr3_nt: TGTGCCTGGAGTGTCCGGGGGGGCAGTGAGCAGTTCTTC
v_call: TRBV7-9; clone_size: NA; d_call: TRBD1; j_call: TRBJ1-2; cdr3_aa: CASSPGVGTDYGYTF; cdr3_nt: TGTGCCAGCAGCCCCGGGGTCGGGACAGACTATGGCTACACCTTC
v_call: TRBV5-1; clone_size: NA; d_call: TRBD2; j_call: TRBJ2-7; cdr3_aa: CASKRLAEGYEQYF; cdr3_nt: TGCGCCAGCAAGCGACTAGCGGAGGGCTACGAGCAGTACTTC
v_call: TRBV11-2; clone_size: few; d_call: TRBD1; j_call: TRBJ1-4; cdr3_aa: CASSLGQGAEKLFF; cdr3_nt: TGTGCCAGCAGCCTTGGACAGGGGGCTGAAAAACTGTTTTTT
v_call: TRBV12-3/TRBV12-4; clone_size: NA; d_call: TRBD2; j_call: TRBJ2-1; cdr3_aa: CASKRLAGSEQFF; cdr3_nt: TGTGCCAGCAAAAGACTAGCGGGAAGTGAGCAGTTCTTC
v_call: TRBV4-1; clone_size: NA; d_call: TRBD1; j_call: TRBJ1-1; cdr3_aa: CASSHMTGGRTEAFF; cdr3_nt: TGCGCCAGCAGCCATATGACAGGGGGAAGAACTGAAGCTTTCTTT